The 14 T cell receptor beta chains below were found in one sample sequenced in a study of early T cells in non-severe SARS-CoV-2 infection. A single record per CDR3 protein comes from TCRdb applying MiXCR to the 5' RACE reads. This sample yields tens of thousands of distinct CDR3 sequences, of which roughly 6% are seen a single time; around 11% belongs to the top ten. Source material: whole blood. The receptor set was obtained from an adult who was a healthcare worker with PCR-confirmed SARS-CoV-2 infection or an uninfected control (not recorded which).

The table lists this clonotype with a few counts. This sequence joins TRBV29-1 and TRBJ2-3; 7 positions agree with TRBD1. This CDR3 has 13 amino acids. V dropped 6 bases and J dropped 6; count of bases not matched to a gene: 9. From germline, CDR1 is SQVTM and CDR2 ANQGSEA. For the CDR3, the DNA is TGCAGCGTAAGGGGGACAGAGGATGATACGCAGTATTTT. This sequence encodes CSVRGTEDDTQYF.

A few counts support this clonotype. The CDR3, as DNA: TGTGCCTCGGGACTTTGGAATTCACCCCTCCACTTT. It is translated as CASGLWNSPLHF. The chain uses TRBV30 and TRBJ1-6; tentative D call: TRBD1 (5 bases). Trimming shortened V by 7 bases and J by 7 bases, and 11 bases separated the two germline ends. Per the germline V gene, CDR1 is GTSNPN and CDR2 is SVGIG (reference sequence). The CDR3 runs 12 residues.

This chain links TRBV9 with TRBJ2-2, with 7 bases matching TRBD1. CDR3 size: 16 residues. The V segment lost 4 bases and the J segment 3 bases; nucleotides outside the gene matches: 9. Germline lookup yields CDR1 SGDLS and CDR2 YYNGEE. The CDR3 reads CASSPWTGSDTGELFF. The CDR3 bases are TGTGCCAGCAGCCCTTGGACAGGATCGGACACCGGGGAGCTGTTTTTT.

The rearrangement links TRBV11-2 to TRBJ1-1; 7 bases match TRBD1. V was pared by 4 bases and J by 3 bases, with 5 bases of the junction left unmatched. Per germline, CDR1 SGHAT and CDR2 FQNNGV. The CDR3 extends over 14 amino acids. CDR3 sequence (DNA): TGTGCCAGCAGCTCTCGACAGGGAGACACTGAAGCTTTCTTT. Translated, it gives CASSSRQGDTEAFF.

In its sample, this clonotype was seen a few times. The chain has TRBV7-2 and TRBJ2-5; 9 nucleotides agree with TRBD1. The germline V gene encodes CDR1 SGHTA and CDR2 FQGNSA. After removal of 4 bases from V and 5 bases from J, the junction contained 2 bases not matched to a gene. The length of the CDR3 is 13 residues. The CDR3 loop reads CASSSGTGETQYF. CDR3 nucleotide sequence: TGTGCCAGCAGCTCGGGGACAGGGGAGACCCAGTACTTC. Variable domain in full (rest from reference TRBV7-2 and TRBJ2-5): GAGVSQSPSNKVTEKGKDVELRCDPISGHTALYWYRQSLGQGLEFLIYFQGNSAPDKSGLPSDRFSAERTGGSVSTLTIQRTQQEDSAVYLCASSSGTGETQYFGPGTRLLVL.

This clonotype has a count of ten or more. This chain links TRBV7-2 with TRBJ2-7; tentatively, D is TRBD1 (5 bases). Trimming shortened V by 1 base and J by 1 base, and 11 bases separated the two germline ends. The germline V gene encodes CDR1 SGHTA and CDR2 FQGNSA. The CDR3 is 15 residues long. The CDR3 spells CASSLGQGPSYEQYF. CDR3 DNA: TGTGCCAGCAGCTTAGGGCAGGGCCCTTCCTACGAGCAGTACTTC. Drawing the rest from reference TRBV7-2 and TRBJ2-7, the complete variable domain is GAGVSQSPSNKVTEKGKDVELRCDPISGHTALYWYRQSLGQGLEFLIYFQGNSAPDKSGLPSDRFSAERTGGSVSTLTIQRTQQEDSAVYLCASSLGQGPSYEQYFGPGTRLTVT.

This clonotype was seen many times. V is TRBV12-3 or TRBV12-4 and J is TRBJ2-7; TRBD2 matches 11 bases. V dropped 6 bases and J dropped 6; count of bases not matched to a gene: 13. This CDR3 is 16 amino acids long. The CDR3 is CASSPTIAGGPREQYF. CDR3 DNA sequence: TGTGCCAGCAGCCCCACCATAGCGGGGGGGCCACGCGAGCAGTACTTC.

The chain uses TRBV7-2 and TRBJ2-2, with unresolved D. Germline CDR1 and CDR2: SGHTA and FQGNSA. This CDR3 has 15 amino acids. The V end was cut by 5 bases, the J end by 8 bases, with 18 bases between. DNA for the CDR3: TGTGCCAGCAGCGCCGGCCAGATGAGGTCGGGGGAGCTGTTTTTT. Amino acids: CASSAGQMRSGELFF.

The rearrangement uses TRBV18 and TRBJ1-5; TRBD1 is a possible D gene (6 bases). The CDR3 length is 18 residues. The germline V gene has CDR1 KGHSH and CDR2 LQKENI. V dropped 2 bases and J dropped 0 bases, with 17 bases sitting between them. The chain's CDR3 is CASSPEQGTSYSNQPQHF. In nucleotides, the CDR3 is TGTGCCAGCTCACCAGAGCAGGGGACTTCCTATAGCAATCAGCCCCAGCATTTT.

The sample holds a few counts of this clonotype. Being one base from a much bigger clone, this may be a read error. This rearrangement joins TRBV6-5 to TRBJ2-2, with 8 bases lining up with TRBD1. This CDR3 region has 14 residues. The germline CDR1 and CDR2 sequences are MNHEY and SVGAGI. CDR3 residues: CGSRTGKSTGELFF. The CDR3 DNA reads TGTGGCAGCAGGACAGGGAAGAGCACCGGGGAGCTGTTTTTT.

This clonotype was found a few times. This chain connects TRBV30 to TRBJ2-2; D unclear. Deletions cut 3 bases from V and 10 bases from J, with 6 bases between. Germline CDR1 GTSNPN, CDR2 SVGIG (reference sequence). CDR3 length: 10 amino acids. The CDR3 DNA sequence: TGTGCCTGGAGGACCCCGGAGCTGTTTTTT. It codes for CAWRTPELFF.

Ten or more counts support this clonotype. The chain joins TRBV20-1 to TRBJ1-5; TRBD1 agrees at 8 bases. V shed 1 base and J 0 bases; nucleotides not matched to a gene: 5. Per germline, CDR1 DFQATT and CDR2 SNEGSKA (reference sequence). CDR3 size: 16 residues. CDR3 sequence: CSARAGGIYSNQPQHF. For the CDR3, the DNA is TGCAGTGCTAGAGCAGGGGGCATCTATAGCAATCAGCCCCAGCATTTT.

This clonotype was picked up many times. CDR3 in DNA: TGTGCCAGCAGTATGAACACTGAAGCTTTCTTT. Protein product: CASSMNTEAFF. The chain combines TRBV3-1 with TRBJ1-1; D unclear. The CDR3 length is 11 residues. The germline CDR1 and CDR2 sequences are LGHDT and YNNKEL (reference sequence). V was clipped by 6 bases and J by 0 bases, with 2 bases between them.

V gene TRBV11-2 combines with J gene TRBJ2-3, with D possibly TRBD1 on 5 matching bases. Trimming stripped 0 bases from V and 7 bases from J, with 8 bases between. The CDR3 has 13 amino acids. Germline CDR1 and CDR2: SGHAT and FQNNGV. In nucleotides, the CDR3 is TGTGCCAGCAGCTTAGAGGGGCGGTATACGCAGTATTTT. This encodes CASSLEGRYTQYF.